These T cell receptor beta chains were read from a single sample in a study of beta chain features in type 1 diabetes. TCRdb's table, derived via immunoSEQ multiplex PCR, lists solely in-frame clones and lacks some. The sample carries 300,000 to 450,000 clones, around 20% recorded once. What was sequenced was naive CD4+ T cells from blood. These receptors were taken from a woman aged 18-29 years in good health. Each CDR3 is given with its conserved first and last residue. D genes are given only for firm matches. The size of a clone is reported for some rows only, either as once, few or many, or as a class for expanded clones.

length	size	V	J	D	DNA	CDR3
15	few	TRBV5-1	TRBJ2-6	-	TGCGCCAGCAGCTTGTCAGGGTCTGGGGCCAACGTCCTGACTTTC	CASSLSGSGANVLTF
13	-	TRBV9	TRBJ1-2	TRBD1	TGTGCCAGCAGCGCGGACAGGAACTATGGCTACACCTTC	CASSADRNYGYTF
13	-	TRBV30	TRBJ1-6	-	TGTGCCTGGAGTGCCCGGGGGGGTTCACCCCTCCACTTT	CAWSARGGSPLHF
15	-	TRBV5-1	TRBJ2-1	-	TGCGCCAGCAGCCTTGGGGGGAGCTCCTACAATGAGCAGTTCTTC	CASSLGGSSYNEQFF
15	few	TRBV29-1	TRBJ2-2	TRBD2	TGCAGCGTTGAAAGGGAGGGGCGAGGCACCGGGGAGCTGTTTTTT	CSVEREGRGTGELFF
14	-	TRBV2	TRBJ2-7	-	TGTGCCACCAGGGACCACAGGGAGAGCAACGAGCAGTACTTC	CATRDHRESNEQYF
13	-	TRBV29-1	TRBJ2-5	TRBD2	TGCAGTGGGACTAGCGGGGATCAAGAGACCCAGTACTTC	CSGTSGDQETQYF
15	few	TRBV9	TRBJ2-3	TRBD2	TGTGCCAGCAGCGGACTAGCGGAGGACACAGATACGCAGTATTTT	CASSGLAEDTDTQYF
13	few	TRBV9	TRBJ2-4	-	TGTGCCAGCAGCCCCGACTACTACAACATTCAGTACTTC	CASSPDYYNIQYF
17	few	TRBV9	TRBJ2-7	-	TGTGCCAGCAGCGTTCACACCCCCTCCGACAGTACCTACGAGCAGTACTTC	CASSVHTPSDSTYEQYF
12	-	TRBV29-1	TRBJ1-3	TRBD1	TGCAGCGCTACAGGGGCTGGAAACACCATATATTTT	CSATGAGNTIYF
14	few	TRBV10-3	TRBJ1-3	-	TGTGCCATCAGCCAGGGACTCTCTGGAAACACCATATATTTT	CAISQGLSGNTIYF
16	few	TRBV30	TRBJ2-4	-	TGTGCCTGGAGTAGAGAACAGGGTACTCTCCAAAACATTCAGTACTTC	CAWSREQGTLQNIQYF
13	-	TRBV30	TRBJ2-5	TRBD2	TGTGCCTGGAGCGGACTAGGTGAGGAGACCCAGTACTTC	CAWSGLGEETQYF
13	-	TRBV25-1	TRBJ1-4	-	TGTGCCAGCAGTGAACAGGGTAGCGAAAAACTGTTTTTT	CASSEQGSEKLFF
12	-	TRBV14	TRBJ1-2	-	TGTGCCAGCAGCCTAAATAACTATGGCTACACCTTC	CASSLNNYGYTF
16	few	TRBV9	TRBJ2-1	TRBD1	TGTGCCAGCAGCGTAGGTGGACAGGGGTCCTACAATGAGCAGTTCTTC	CASSVGGQGSYNEQFF
15	-	TRBV6-6	TRBJ2-1	TRBD2	TGTGCCAGCAGTTTCCACTCCACGGGGGGAAATGAGCAGTTCTTC	CASSFHSTGGNEQFF
16	-	TRBV9	TRBJ2-1	TRBD2	TGTGCCAGCAGCCCTCGGGGCGGGAGCTCCTACAATGAGCAGTTCTTC	CASSPRGGSSYNEQFF
15	few	TRBV11-2	TRBJ2-7	TRBD1	TGTGCCAGCAGCTTGGTAGGGGGCGAAGCCTACGAGCAGTACTTC	CASSLVGGEAYEQYF
15	-	TRBV9	TRBJ2-2	-	TGTGCCAGTACGACCGGGACATTGAACACCGGGGAGCTGTTTTTT	CASTTGTLNTGELFF
14	-	TRBV4-1	TRBJ1-2	TRBD1	TGCGCCAGCAGCCAAGCGGGACAGGGGGGTGGCTACACCTTC	CASSQAGQGGGYTF
15	-	TRBV7-9	TRBJ2-1	TRBD1	TGTGCCAGCACCTCCTCCGGGACAGCCTACAATGAGCAGTTCTTC	CASTSSGTAYNEQFF
15	-	TRBV11-2	TRBJ2-1	-	TGTGCCAGCAGCAGACTAGTGGGAAGAGTGGATGAGCAGTTCTTC	CASSRLVGRVDEQFF
13	-	TRBV2	TRBJ1-2	TRBD1	TGTGCCAGCAGGGGACAGGGGGCTGGAGGCTACACCTTC	CASRGQGAGGYTF
16	few	TRBV9	TRBJ2-3	-	TGTGCCAGCAGCGTAGGGAGGGGCCGGAGCACAGATACGCAGTATTTT	CASSVGRGRSTDTQYF
14	-	TRBV7-8	TRBJ2-2	-	TGTGCCAGCAGCCTCCCGAGGGACACCGGGGAGCTGTTTTTT	CASSLPRDTGELFF
14	-	TRBV7-2	TRBJ2-7	-	TGTGCCAGCAGCCTACAGGGCCTATCCTACGAGCAGTACTTC	CASSLQGLSYEQYF
13	few	TRBV19	TRBJ2-5	-	TGTGCCAGTAGGATCAGGGATAAAGAGACCCAGTACTTC	CASRIRDKETQYF
16	few	TRBV25-1	TRBJ2-7	TRBD2	TGTGCCAGCAGTGTCCTTAGCGGGACGACCCCCTACGAGCAGTACTTC	CASSVLSGTTPYEQYF
13	-	TRBV30	TRBJ2-1	-	TGTGCCTGGAGTGTTCGGGGGAGCAATGAGCAGTTCTTC	CAWSVRGSNEQFF
15	few	TRBV6-5	TRBJ2-7	TRBD1	TGTGCCAGCAGTTACTCGGGACAGGGGGGGGCCGAGCAGTACTTC	CASSYSGQGGAEQYF
13	few	TRBV4-1	TRBJ2-5	-	TGCGCCAGCAGAGGCAGGGGTGAGGAGACCCAGTACTTC	CASRGRGEETQYF
15	-	TRBV7-2	TRBJ2-6	-	TGTGCCAGCAGCTTTTTCATCTCTGGGGCCAACGTCCTGACTTTC	CASSFFISGANVLTF
13	-	TRBV30	TRBJ1-2	-	TGTGCCTGGCTAAGCGACAGGCCCTGGGGCTACACCTTC	CAWLSDRPWGYTF
13	few	TRBV5-1	TRBJ2-7	-	TGCGCCAGCAGCTTGGGTCAGTCCTACGAGCAGTACTTC	CASSLGQSYEQYF
16	few	TRBV11-2	TRBJ2-1	-	TGTGCCAGCAGCTTAGATGTAGGAGGGTACTACAATGAGCAGTTCTTC	CASSLDVGGYYNEQFF
13	few	TRBV29-1	TRBJ1-1	-	TGCAGCGTTGACCAAGACGGGGGCACTGAAGCTTTCTTT	CSVDQDGGTEAFF
14	-	TRBV18	TRBJ2-7	TRBD2	TGTGCCAGCTCACCGGGGACTACCCTAGACGAGCAGTACTTC	CASSPGTTLDEQYF
15	few	TRBV7-2	TRBJ2-5	-	TGTGCCAGCAGCTCGTCAGCTTACCAGGCGGAGACCCAGTACTTC	CASSSSAYQAETQYF
14	-	TRBV5-6	TRBJ2-2	-	TGTGCCAGCAGCTTGCGGGAGTATTCCGGGGAGCTGTTTTTT	CASSLREYSGELFF
13	-	TRBV11-2	TRBJ2-7	TRBD1	TGTGCCAGCAGCTTAAGGACAGGGTACGAGCAGTACTTC	CASSLRTGYEQYF
13	-	TRBV29-1	TRBJ1-4	TRBD1	TGCAGCGTTTCAGGGGGCTCTAATGAAAAACTGTTTTTT	CSVSGGSNEKLFF
13	-	TRBV6-6	TRBJ1-5	-	TGTGCCAGCAGTTCCCCTCTGAATCAGCCCCAGCATTTT	CASSSPLNQPQHF
15	few	TRBV30	TRBJ2-1	TRBD1	TGTGCCTTTTCGGGGACAGTCAGCTCCTACAATGAGCAGTTCTTC	CAFSGTVSSYNEQFF
13	-	TRBV18	TRBJ2-3	TRBD2	TGTGCTCAGCGGGGCCCAAACACAGATACGCAGTATTTT	CAQRGPNTDTQYF
12	-	TRBV5-1	TRBJ1-1	TRBD1	TGCGCCAGCAGCCCGGACAGGGACGATGCTTTCTTT	CASSPDRDDAFF
18	few	TRBV4-2	TRBJ2-3	TRBD2	TGTGCCAGCACCCTGAGCCAGACTAGCGGGGCCCAGGGGGATACGCAGTATTTT	CASTLSQTSGAQGDTQYF
13	-	TRBV6-1	TRBJ2-7	-	TGTGCCAGCAGTCGGGACTCCTACTACGAGCAGTACTTC	CASSRDSYYEQYF
14	few	TRBV9	TRBJ2-7	TRBD1	TGTGCCAGCAGCGTAGGACAGGGGGGCTACGAGCAGTACTTC	CASSVGQGGYEQYF
15	-	TRBV18	TRBJ1-5	-	TGTGCCAGCTCCCTCAGCGGAGGCAGGGGTCAGCCCCAGCATTTT	CASSLSGGRGQPQHF
13	-	TRBV5-1	TRBJ1-2	TRBD1	TGCGCCAGCAGCCCCGGGCAGGGGGATGGCTACACCTTC	CASSPGQGDGYTF
11	few	TRBV30	TRBJ1-2	-	TGTGCCTGGGGACTAAACTATGGCTACACCTTC	CAWGLNYGYTF
14	-	TRBV9	TRBJ1-2	-	TGTGCCAGCAGCGTAGCTTCGACAGTGGGAGGCTACACCTTC	CASSVASTVGGYTF
13	few	TRBV14	TRBJ1-1	-	TGTGCCAGCAGACTTAACTTGAACACTGAAGCTTTCTTT	CASRLNLNTEAFF